The entry that follows covers one T cell receptor (beta chain) sequence. Its antigen is unknown. It may be a read error: a sequence one base away is much more abundant. V is shortened by 4 bases, J by 5 bases, and the region joining them spans 20 bases. The CDR3 goes from the cysteine to the phenylalanine over 16 residues. Only the CDR3 portion is preserved as DNA: 48 bases, with reading frame beginning at the first base. The source of the sample is a study of T cell repertoires in cytomegalovirus infection (dated by TCRdb to 2018 to 2020). With regard to the full study: The HLA type of each donor mattered for the analysis, because public TCR beta signatures pointed to carriage of CMV infection along with the matching HLA type.

The investigation overall reported the following: In both this cohort and an independent roughly 330-donor cohort, the cumulative frequency of public TCR beta family members distinguished carriers of CMV infection plus the relevant HLA type. In the ex vivo response, HLA-C-restricted CMV-specific TCR beta clonotypes were dominant, and in two of eight donors the single most frequent clonotype came from this HLA-C-restricted group.

TCRdb names Illumina HiSeq 1500 as the instrument used. TCRdb ran its own pipeline on the public reads, namely fastp trimming at Q25 and MiXCR clone calling, and kept in-frame beta chains. Rows with one shared CDR3 protein collapse into an entry with the most common genes and DNA. Within this sample are some 350,000 distinct CDR3 sequences, with around 18% of them counted one time only. The ten biggest clones cover 8.5% to 10% of the sample. The chain is made from TRBV12-3 or TRBV12-4 and TRBJ1-2; the best D guess is TRBD1, with 5 bases matching. The sequence derives from a human donor in good health (CMV status not recorded). Some clones in this sample may be carry-over from other donors' samples. The sequenced sample consisted of PBMCs. The CDR3 sequence is CASSYLPGTKVYGYTF. The nucleotides are TGTGCCAGCAGTTATCTACCAGGGACGAAAGTGTATGGCTACACCTTC.